The 18 T cell receptor beta chains given below trace back to one sample, sequenced in a study of cytomegalovirus exposure and HLA in healthy donors. Assay used: immunoSEQ multiplex PCR; TCRdb lists only in-frame clones, some missing. The sample has about 150,000 clones; approximately 86% are singletons. Sequenced sample: PBMCs. The receptors shown here come from a man between 18 and 29 years old in good health and CMV-seropositive.

The chain combines TRBV7-9 with TRBJ2-7; D might be TRBD1 (5 bases). Germline V gene data show CDR1 as SEHNR and CDR2 as FQNEAQ (reference sequence). Deletions cut 2 bases from V and 6 bases from J, with 8 bases between. CDR3 length: 12 amino acids. The chain's CDR3 is CASSLTGREQYF. Here the CDR3 DNA reads TGTGCCAGCAGCTTAACAGGCCGCGAGCAGTACTTC.

The chain combines TRBV5-1 with TRBJ1-1; 8 bases agree with TRBD1. The length of the CDR3 is 15 residues. The V gene end was trimmed by 4 bases and the J gene end by 5 bases; junction bases not matched to a gene: 10. Germline-derived CDR1 and CDR2 are SGHRS and YFSETQ. The chain's CDR3 is CASSMTGEYNTEAFF. The CDR3 DNA follows: TGCGCCAGCAGCATGACAGGGGAATACAATACTGAAGCTTTCTTT.

The chain has TRBV5-1 and TRBJ1-1, with 10 bases aligning to TRBD1. The CDR3 sequence is 13 residues long. Looked up from germline, CDR1 is SGHRS and CDR2 is YFSETQ. After removal of 7 bases from V and 10 bases from J, the junction contained 10 bases not matched to a gene. The CDR3 sequence is CASHGTGALGAFF. For the CDR3, the DNA is TGCGCCAGCCATGGGACAGGGGCCCTTGGAGCTTTCTTT.

This chain connects TRBV19 to TRBJ1-5; the match to TRBD1 covers 9 bases. The trim removed 5 bases at V and 3 bases at J, leaving 5 bases unmatched. The CDR3 runs to 15 residues. The V gene's germline CDR1 is LNHDA and CDR2 SQIVND (reference sequence). The CDR3: CASSADRGANQPQHF. As DNA, the CDR3 is TGTGCCAGTAGTGCAGACAGGGGGGCCAATCAGCCCCAGCATTTT.

The V and J genes are TRBV6-6 and TRBJ2-5; 8 nucleotides match TRBD2. CDR1 is MNHNY and CDR2 is SVGAGI in the germline V gene (reference sequence). J gave up 5 bases and V 6 bases, and 8 bases lay outside the gene matches. This CDR3 comprises 14 residues. Written as DNA, the CDR3 is TGTGCCAGCAGCTTCGGGGGGGGAAGTGAGACCCAGTACTTC. The encoded protein is CASSFGGGSETQYF.

The chain recombines TRBV9 with TRBJ1-5, with 10 nucleotides matching TRBD1. Trimming cost V 0 bases and J 9 bases; bases outside gene matches: 12. Germline assignment: CDR1 SGDLS and CDR2 YYNGEE. The CDR3 has 17 amino acids. CDR3 region: CASSVVGDRGRVGPQHF. As DNA, the CDR3 is TGTGCCAGCAGCGTAGTAGGAGACAGGGGGCGGGTTGGGCCCCAGCATTTT.

The rearrangement uses TRBV18 and TRBJ1-5; 10 bases align to TRBD1. The CDR3 runs to 19 residues. Losses at the gene ends were 5 bases for V and 0 bases for J; bases not matched to a gene: 13. Germline V gene lookup returns CDR1 KGHSH and CDR2 LQKENI. The CDR3 region is CASSTSTGTGVYSNQPQHF. CDR3 nucleotides: TGTGCCAGCTCAACATCCACCGGGACAGGGGTGTATAGCAATCAGCCCCAGCATTTT.

The rearrangement uses TRBV9 and TRBJ2-2; D not resolved. V was pared by 0 bases and J by 5 bases, with 8 bases between. Germline V gene data show CDR1 as SGDLS and CDR2 as YYNGEE. The CDR3 length is 14 residues. The CDR3 DNA reads as TGTGCCAGCAGCGTAGGTTTCGGGACCGGGGAGCTGTTTTTT. Its translation: CASSVGFGTGELFF.

The chain joins TRBV25-1 to TRBJ1-2, with D unclear. There are 14 residues in the CDR3. CDR1 and CDR2 (germline): MGHDK, SYGVNS. The ends were cut back, 0 bases at V and 5 bases at J, with 10 bases in the middle. CDR3 region: CASSEYSSLYGYTF. CDR3 coding DNA: TGTGCCAGCAGTGAATATTCGAGTTTATATGGCTACACCTTC.

A note on this clone: The junction shows a germline mismatch at one end, possibly a read error. The chain couples TRBV25-1 to TRBJ1-2; TRBD1 aligns across 7 bases. CDR3 length: 15 amino acids. Germline CDR1 reads MGHDK; CDR2 reads SYGVNS. CDR3 nucleotide sequence: TGTGCCAGCAGCAAACAGGGGCAAATATTCTATAGCTACACCTTC. Translating gives CASSKQGQIFYSYTF.

The genes are TRBV6-5 and TRBJ2-2; no reliable D call. This CDR3 has 14 amino acids. V dropped 2 bases and J dropped 0 bases, with 4 bases sitting between them. CDR1 and CDR2 (germline): MNHEY, SVGAGI. The CDR3 loop reads CASSYGANTGELFF. The DNA for the CDR3 is TGTGCCAGCAGTTACGGAGCGAACACCGGGGAGCTGTTTTTT.

This clone turned up a few times. V and J are TRBV28 and TRBJ1-2, with unresolved D. The CDR3 is 15 residues long. Trimming removed 8 bases at V and 3 bases at J, with 19 bases between. CDR1 is MDHEN and CDR2 is SYDVKM in the germline V gene. CDR3 sequence: CASHPGGRLYYGYTF. The CDR3 bases are TGTGCCAGCCACCCCGGTGGCCGACTTTACTATGGCTACACCTTC.

The rearrangement joins TRBV4-3 to TRBJ2-1; TRBD2 matches 7 bases. The junction had 12 bases not matched to a gene; V was cut back by 2 bases and J by 5 bases. Germline lookup yields CDR1 LGHNA and CDR2 YSLEER. This CDR3 has 17 residues. CDR3 protein: CASSQWRPGRRDNEQFF. The CDR3 DNA reads as TGCGCCAGCAGCCAATGGCGGCCCGGGAGGCGTGACAATGAGCAGTTCTTC.

The rearrangement links TRBV6-1 to TRBJ2-7; 11 nucleotides line up with TRBD1. Germline V CDR1 and CDR2: MNHNS, SASEGT. The CDR3 consists of 15 residues. Trimming cost V 1 base and J 3 bases; bases outside gene matches: 2. DNA for the CDR3: TGTGCCAGCAGTGAAGGGACAGGGGGCTTCTACGAGCAGTACTTC. Its translation is CASSEGTGGFYEQYF.

This clone has only one observation. V and J are TRBV5-1 and TRBJ2-1, with D maybe TRBD2 (7 bases). Germline values: CDR1 SGHRS, CDR2 YFSETQ. This CDR3 region has 13 residues. V was clipped by 0 bases and J by 13 bases, with 14 bases between them. CDR3 residues: CASSLGREGVQFF. The CDR3 DNA is TGCGCCAGCAGCTTGGGCAGGGAGGGGGTTCAGTTCTTC.

The chain has TRBV29-1 and TRBJ1-1, with 10 bases identical to TRBD1. Unmatched junction bases numbered 5, after V lost 2 bases and J lost 5 bases. CDR1 is SQVTM, CDR2 ANQGSEA, per germline. The CDR3 is 14 amino acids. The CDR3 DNA reads as TGCAGCGTTGAATCCGGGACAGGGGTGACTGAAGCTTTCTTT. Translating gives CSVESGTGVTEAFF.

V is TRBV9 and J is TRBJ2-1, with 8 nucleotides matching TRBD2. Germline loops: CDR1 SGDLS, CDR2 YYNGEE. J lost 5 bases, V lost 0 bases, and 7 bases had no gene match. The CDR3 is made up of 16 amino acids. The CDR3: CASSVGSGTRDNEQFF. CDR3 in DNA: TGTGCCAGCAGCGTAGGGTCGGGGACTAGAGACAATGAGCAGTTCTTC.

The chain recombines TRBV6-4 with TRBJ2-3; 8 nucleotides align to TRBD1. The CDR3 contains 14 residues. Germline V gene lookup returns CDR1 MRHNA and CDR2 SNTAGT. Germline trimming cut 6 bases from V and 4 bases from J; bases unmatched to any gene: 6. CDR3 sequence: CASREQQGADTQYF. CDR3 in DNA: TGTGCCAGCAGGGAACAACAGGGGGCAGATACGCAGTATTTT.